This TCR beta chain is drawn from a study of blood T cells in healthy people across ages. The CDR3 is 13 amino acids. J gave up 5 bases and V 10 bases, and 7 bases lay outside the gene matches. Germline CDR1 MDHEN, CDR2 SYDVKM. Healthy Caucasian individuals from Russia aged about 6 to 95 were enrolled as donors. Researchers isolated at least 7 million PBMCs per sample. Sample-barcoded 5' priming and a J-beta primer mix drove a second PCR of about 6 to 12 cycles. CDR3-containing paired-end reads numbering at least 2.5 million came from each sample. TCRdb redid the calling of the 5' RACE reads with MiXCR, one entry per CDR3 protein. The repertoire holds over 1,500,000 distinct CDR3 sequences, with roughly two fifths as singletons.

Sequencing was done on a sample of blood. The sequence was obtained from a human donor in good health. The chain combines TRBV28 with TRBJ2-1; 8 positions agree with TRBD2. This CDR3 reads CATSFGRDNEQFF. In DNA, the CDR3 is TGTGCCACCTCTTTCGGGAGGGACAATGAGCAGTTCTTC.